This T cell receptor (beta chain) comes out of a study of cytomegalovirus exposure and HLA in healthy donors. For the study at large: Clustering assigned 81% of the roughly 400 genotyped donors to the Caucasian-associated ancestry cluster.

As for this clone: Its antigen is not identified.

Use of 60 Vbeta and 13 Jbeta primers characterized the PCR. Method: immunoSEQ multiplex PCR; TCRdb's copy keeps in-frame clones and lacks some. The sample shows about 130,000 clones, under 85% of them seen only once. Study-level results: The sole available immune exposure information was CMV serostatus.

The specimen was PBMCs. The receptor's source is a young man in good health and CMV-seronegative.

CDR3 sequence reads: CASSRRQGDYEQYF. As DNA, the CDR3 is TGTGCCAGCAGCAGGAGACAGGGCGACTACGAGCAGTACTTC. This chain links TRBV5-4 with TRBJ2-7; 7 bases are shared with TRBD1. Germline values: CDR1 SGHNT, CDR2 YYREEE (reference sequence). The CDR3 covers 14 residues. V lost 4 bases and J lost 3; bases outside the gene matches: 7.